This T cell receptor beta chain is from a study of blood T cell repertoires in COVID-19. Recovery meant two consecutive negative NP/OP PCR tests, professional clearance, or resolved symptoms. Between the trimmed V and J ends, which lost 0 bases and 7 bases, there was a span of 10 bases. This CDR3 is built from 13 residues. Germline V CDR1 and CDR2: SGHRS, YFSETQ. Assay: immunoSEQ multiplex PCR; the TCRdb copy retains only in-frame clones and omits some. The repertoire holds over 150,000 clones, with around 80% as singletons. The sequenced sample was PBMCs or T cells enriched from blood (not recorded which). The TCR comes from an older woman who had recovered from COVID-19. The J gene is TRBJ1-1, the V gene TRBV5-1, with D possibly being TRBD1 (6 bases). CDR3 loop: CASSLATGIEAFF. The CDR3 nucleotides read TGCGCCAGCAGCTTGGCCACAGGGATTGAAGCTTTCTTT.